Here is one T cell receptor (beta chain) with its context. In the authors' workflow: Reference gene primer amplification in the assay estimated nucleated cell counts. Only in-frame clones appear in the TCRdb table, and some are missing; sequencing was by immunoSEQ multiplex PCR. D and trimming come from the DNA, and the V and J calls and clone size come from that table. The sample lists about 27,000 clones; around 90% were seen once. The data were taken from a study of blood T cell repertoires in COVID-19. Study context: The United States, Italy and Spain supplied acute and convalescent COVID-19 samples.

Germline CDR1 reads SGHVS; CDR2 reads FNYEAQ. Germline trimming cut 1 base from V and 7 bases from J; bases unmatched to any gene: 12. The CDR3 has 16 residues. Sequences were obtained from peripheral blood. The chain recombines TRBV7-6 with TRBJ1-2; TRBD1 aligns across 7 bases. This TCR came from a man aged 45-65 years with active COVID-19. CDR3 sequence reads: CASSLVGGGGTSGYTF. The CDR3, as DNA: TGTGCCAGCAGCTTAGTAGGTGGAGGGGGCACAAGTGGCTACACCTTC. The complete variable domain, with remaining parts taken from reference TRBV7-6 and TRBJ1-2, reads GAGVSQSPRYKVTKRGQDVALRCDPISGHVSLYWYRQALGQGPEFLTYFNYEAQQDKSGLPNDRFSAERPEGSISTLTIQRTEQRDSAMYRCASSLVGGGGTSGYTFGSGTRLTVV.